This T cell receptor (beta chain) came from a study of beta chain features in type 1 diabetes. Study findings and constraints: Whatever favoring of shorter templates PCR might show would apply equally to patients and controls. Moderate but significant shortening of TCRB CDR3s was recorded in all four CD4+ subsets from Type 1 diabetes patients.

A note on this clone: What it binds is not known.

The germline gives CDR1 MNHNS, CDR2 SASEGT. Trimming took off 6 bases at V and 6 bases at J, with 14 bases between the two ends. There are 13 residues in the CDR3. The entirety of the isolated RNA underwent reverse transcription, so expressed TCRB transcripts were sequenced. TCRdb's copy holds only in-frame clones and misses some; the assay was immunoSEQ multiplex PCR. Among under 950,000 clones listed, 15% to 20% were seen once. The clonotype originates from a woman between 18 and 30 years old in good health. Material for sequencing was naive CD4+ T cells from blood. J is TRBJ1-2 and V is TRBV6-1; D not certain. Here the CDR3 DNA reads TGTGCCAGCAGCCCCTCGGGAGTCAATGGCTACACCTTC. This sequence encodes CASSPSGVNGYTF.